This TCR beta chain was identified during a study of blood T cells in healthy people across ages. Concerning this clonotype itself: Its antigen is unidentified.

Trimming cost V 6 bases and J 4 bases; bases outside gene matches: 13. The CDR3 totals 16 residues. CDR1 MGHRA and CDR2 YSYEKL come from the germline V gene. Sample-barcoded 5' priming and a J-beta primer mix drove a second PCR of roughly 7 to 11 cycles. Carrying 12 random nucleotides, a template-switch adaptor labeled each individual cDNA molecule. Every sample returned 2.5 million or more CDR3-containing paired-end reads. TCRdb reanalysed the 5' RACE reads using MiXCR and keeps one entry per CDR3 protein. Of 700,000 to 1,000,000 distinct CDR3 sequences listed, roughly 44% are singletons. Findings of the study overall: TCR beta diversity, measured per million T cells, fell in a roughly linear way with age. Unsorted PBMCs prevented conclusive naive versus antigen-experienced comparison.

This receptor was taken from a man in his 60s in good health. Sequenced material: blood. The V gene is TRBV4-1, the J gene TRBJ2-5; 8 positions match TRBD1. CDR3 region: CASSRRGQGLGETQYF. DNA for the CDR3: TGCGCCAGCAGTCGTCGTGGACAGGGATTGGGAGAGACCCAGTACTTC.